Listed here is a single TCR beta chain. This specimen belongs to a study of T cell changes during pregnancy in multiple sclerosis. The CDR3 contains 18 residues. Unmatched junction bases numbered 11, after V lost 2 bases and J lost 2 bases. CDR1 SGHRS and CDR2 YFSETQ come from the germline V gene. Using immunoSEQ multiplex PCR, the repertoire was profiled, and TCRdb retains in-frame clones only, with some absent. The sample records some 54,000 clones, 90% to 95% being singletons. The origin of this receptor is a female donor with multiple sclerosis, enrolled in a pregnancy study. This chain uses TRBV5-1 with TRBJ2-7, with TRBD2 matching 12 bases. The starting material was CD8+ T cells from peripheral blood mononuclear cells, obtained in the third trimester of pregnancy. The CDR3 region has the DNA TGCGCCAGCAGCTTTCGGCCTCGGGCTAGCGGGAGGGCCTACGAGCAGTACTTC. It codes for CASSFRPRASGRAYEQYF.